This T cell receptor (beta chain) was identified in a study of cytomegalovirus exposure and HLA in healthy donors. Study-level findings and limits: According to reports, the classifier identified cytomegalovirus status with high specificity and sensitivity. Subsequent analysis revealed that first-cohort TCR clusters tended to co-occur in the approximately 120 validation repertoires.

A remark on this clone: Its specificity is not known.

Using immunoSEQ multiplex PCR, the repertoire was profiled, and TCRdb retains in-frame clones only, with some absent. Of roughly 200,000 clones in the sample, roughly 81% were seen once. With 5 bases removed from V and 2 bases from J, the gap between germline ends came to 8 bases. This CDR3 has 13 amino acids. The germline V gene has CDR1 KGHSH and CDR2 LQKENI. The sequenced sample consisted of PBMCs. The chain carries TRBV18 and TRBJ2-3; D is ambiguous. This TCR derives from a woman younger than 45 in good health and CMV-seronegative. CDR3 residues: CASSAAFTDTQYF. CDR3 in DNA: TGTGCCAGCTCAGCGGCATTCACAGATACGCAGTATTTT.